One and the same sample provided the 7 T cell receptor beta chains below, sequenced in a study of T cell changes during pregnancy in multiple sclerosis. Generated by immunoSEQ multiplex PCR, the TCRdb table keeps only in-frame clones and is missing some. The sample yields tens of thousands of clones, approximately 92% seen once. Sequenced here: CD4+ T cells from peripheral blood mononuclear cells, sampled after pregnancy. Receptors were obtained from a female donor in good health, enrolled as a control in a pregnancy study.

This chain joins TRBV5-8 and TRBJ1-4; 10 positions agree with TRBD1. Germline V gene data show CDR1 as SGHTS and CDR2 as YDEGEE. J lost 8 bases, V lost 3 bases, and 7 bases had no gene match. This CDR3 is 15 amino acids long. The CDR3 region is CASSYRDRGEEKLFF. CDR3 coding DNA: TGTGCCAGCAGCTACCGGGACAGGGGAGAAGAAAAACTGTTTTTT.

The chain links TRBV19 to TRBJ2-7, with D possibly TRBD2 on 6 matching bases. The germline V gene encodes CDR1 LNHDA and CDR2 SQIVND (reference sequence). Trimming took off 5 bases at V and 5 bases at J, with 16 bases between the two ends. The CDR3 has 14 amino acids. This CDR3 reads CASSAAAPGDEQYF. Here the CDR3 DNA reads TGTGCCAGTAGTGCCGCCGCCCCGGGGGACGAGCAGTACTTC.

This clone appeared a single time. As DNA, the CDR3 is TGTGCCAGCAGCTTAGGGTTATTTGGGGCTTTCTACAATGAGCAGTTCTTC. As protein: CASSLGLFGAFYNEQFF. This chain links TRBV11-3 with TRBJ2-1, with D tentatively TRBD1 (5 bases). CDR1 is SGHNT, CDR2 YENEEA, per germline. Trimming stripped 1 base from V and 3 bases from J, with 16 bases between. There are 17 residues in the CDR3.

This chain joins TRBV28 and TRBJ1-1; TRBD1 agrees at 7 bases. The length of the CDR3 is 14 residues. V gave up 4 bases and J gave up 8 bases; unmatched junction bases: 10. Per the germline V gene, CDR1 is MDHEN and CDR2 is SYDVKM. The CDR3 nucleotides read TGTGCCAGCAGTTCCGGGACAGCACCAACGGAAGCTTTCTTT. Its translation is CASSSGTAPTEAFF.

This clone was seen a handful of times. This chain links TRBV11-2 with TRBJ1-6, with 8 bases identical to TRBD1. The CDR3 runs to 19 residues. Per germline, CDR1 SGHAT and CDR2 FQNNGV. V was clipped by 5 bases and J by 1 base; unmatched bases: 13. Written as DNA, the CDR3 is TGTGCCAGCAGCCCCAGAGGGGACAGGAGTATATCCTATAATTCACCCCTCCACTTT. This encodes CASSPRGDRSISYNSPLHF.

This clone was seen once. The V and J genes are TRBV6-1 and TRBJ1-5; TRBD1 might be the D (6 bases). V was shortened by 8 bases and J by 4 bases, with 15 bases between the two germline ends. The CDR3 is made up of 14 amino acids. Germline CDR1 reads MNHNS; CDR2 reads SASEGT. The CDR3 DNA reads TGTGCCAGCGGATACAGGGTAAGAAATCAGCCCCAGCATTTT. It specifies CASGYRVRNQPQHF.

The chain joins TRBV4-1 to TRBJ2-3; 7 nucleotides match TRBD2. The germline CDR1 and CDR2 sequences are MGHRA and YSYEKL. V was pared by 4 bases and J by 2 bases, with 3 bases of the junction left unmatched. This CDR3 region has 14 residues. The CDR3 reads CASSRRGITDTQYF. The CDR3 DNA follows: TGCGCCAGCAGCCGGCGGGGGATCACAGATACGCAGTATTTT.